This is a list of T cell receptor beta chains from one sample in a study of breast tumors, draining lymph nodes, adjacent tissues. TCRdb itself ran the multiplex PCR reads through MiXCR, one entry per CDR3 protein. The repertoire has 160,000 or so distinct CDR3 sequences, around a third of them found once; the top ten carry about 3.7%. The sequencing input was axillary lymph node tissue. The receptor source for this set is a female donor with breast cancer. Some clones in this sample may be carry-over from other donors' samples. Each CDR3 is given with its conserved first and last residue. The D gene is left open where the match is weak. Some rows have no size entry. The others give once, few or many, or a class for an expanded clone.

CDR3 DNA: TGTGCCAGCAGCTTGGAACTAGCGGGACCCCGCGGCGACGAGCAGTACTTC; CDR3 protein: CASSLELAGPRGDEQYF; D gene: TRBD2; J gene: TRBJ2-7; clone size: many; V gene: TRBV5-8
CDR3 DNA: TGCAGCGTTGAAGTCACAGTCACCGGGGAGCTGTTTTTT; CDR3 protein: CSVEVTVTGELFF; D gene: NA; J gene: TRBJ2-2; clone size: many; V gene: TRBV29-1
CDR3 DNA: TGTGCCAGCTCACCACAGACAGGTGGGGCCAACGTCCTGACTTTC; CDR3 protein: CASSPQTGGANVLTF; D gene: NA; J gene: TRBJ2-6; clone size: NA; V gene: TRBV18
CDR3 DNA: TGTGCCAGTGGGCTTAGCGGGGGCTACACAGATACGCAGTATTTT; CDR3 protein: CASGLSGGYTDTQYF; D gene: TRBD2; J gene: TRBJ2-3; clone size: many; V gene: TRBV19
CDR3 DNA: TGTGCCAGCAGCTTGGGACAGGCTAGAAACACCATATATTTT; CDR3 protein: CASSLGQARNTIYF; D gene: TRBD1; J gene: TRBJ1-3; clone size: many; V gene: TRBV7-9
CDR3 DNA: TGCGCCAGCAAATTGATCCCCGAAGGGGGAGGTGGAAACACCTTC; CDR3 protein: CASKLIPEGGGGNTF; D gene: NA; J gene: TRBJ1-2; clone size: NA; V gene: TRBV5-1
CDR3 DNA: TGTGCCAGTAGTTTTACCCGCTCTGGGGCCAACGTCCTGACTTTC; CDR3 protein: CASSFTRSGANVLTF; D gene: NA; J gene: TRBJ2-6; clone size: NA; V gene: TRBV19
CDR3 DNA: TGTGCCAGCAGTTTTGGTCACGAGCAGTACTTC; CDR3 protein: CASSFGHEQYF; D gene: NA; J gene: TRBJ2-7; clone size: many; V gene: TRBV28
CDR3 DNA: TGTGCCAGCAGTCCCCCCGGGGGTGGTGAAAAACTGTTTTTT; CDR3 protein: CASSPPGGGEKLFF; D gene: NA; J gene: TRBJ1-4; clone size: NA; V gene: TRBV6-6
CDR3 DNA: TGTGCCAGTAACGGTGGGGTAGCGGGAGCGTACAATGAGCAGTTCTTC; CDR3 protein: CASNGGVAGAYNEQFF; D gene: TRBD2; J gene: TRBJ2-1; clone size: NA; V gene: TRBV11-2
CDR3 DNA: TGTGCCAGCACCGGACCCCAAGGGGGAACCTATGGCTACACCTTC; CDR3 protein: CASTGPQGGTYGYTF; D gene: NA; J gene: TRBJ1-2; clone size: many; V gene: TRBV9
CDR3 DNA: TGTGCCTGGAGAATTCGAGATACGCAGTATTTT; CDR3 protein: CAWRIRDTQYF; D gene: NA; J gene: TRBJ2-3; clone size: many; V gene: TRBV30
CDR3 DNA: TGTGCCAGCAGCACAGCCGGAGGTCGCACAGATACGCAGTATTTT; CDR3 protein: CASSTAGGRTDTQYF; D gene: NA; J gene: TRBJ2-3; clone size: NA; V gene: TRBV9
CDR3 DNA: TGCAGCGTTGCCCGCGGGAGGGTCTACAATGAGCAGTTCTTC; CDR3 protein: CSVARGRVYNEQFF; D gene: TRBD2; J gene: TRBJ2-1; clone size: many; V gene: TRBV29-1
CDR3 DNA: TGCAGTGCTTTCGATTGGACTAGCGGGTCATCCTACGAGCAGTACTTC; CDR3 protein: CSAFDWTSGSSYEQYF; D gene: TRBD2; J gene: TRBJ2-7; clone size: many; V gene: TRBV20-1
CDR3 DNA: TGCAGTGTCCCTTTTAGAGTGGCTATATTCTTATGTGCTAACTATGGCTACACCTTC; CDR3 protein: CSVPFRVAIFLCANYGYTF; D gene: NA; J gene: TRBJ1-2; clone size: few; V gene: TRBV29-1
CDR3 DNA: TGTGCCAGCAGTGTTACAGGGGATGTCACTGAAGCTTTCTTT; CDR3 protein: CASSVTGDVTEAFF; D gene: TRBD1; J gene: TRBJ1-1; clone size: many; V gene: TRBV2
CDR3 DNA: TGCAGTGCAAATCCGGGACTAGCGGGTCCAGATACGCAGTATTTT; CDR3 protein: CSANPGLAGPDTQYF; D gene: TRBD2; J gene: TRBJ2-3; clone size: NA; V gene: TRBV20-1
CDR3 DNA: TGTGCCAGCAGCCCCCGGACAGGGGGAGGGGGCTACACCTTC; CDR3 protein: CASSPRTGGGGYTF; D gene: TRBD1; J gene: TRBJ1-2; clone size: few; V gene: TRBV7-8
CDR3 DNA: TGTGCCAGTAGTATAGCCAGGGGCCGAGCTAACTATGGCTACACCTTC; CDR3 protein: CASSIARGRANYGYTF; D gene: NA; J gene: TRBJ1-2; clone size: NA; V gene: TRBV19
CDR3 DNA: TGTGCCAGTGTTGGGTCGTCCGGCAACATCTTC; CDR3 protein: CASVGSSGNIF; D gene: NA; J gene: TRBJ1-2; clone size: NA; V gene: TRBV19
CDR3 DNA: TGCGCCAGCAGCCAAGATTTCGGACAGGGCTATGGTGAGCAGTTCTTC; CDR3 protein: CASSQDFGQGYGEQFF; D gene: TRBD1; J gene: TRBJ2-1; clone size: many; V gene: TRBV4-1
CDR3 DNA: TGTGCCAGCAGCGTAGGCGCGGGGGCCCTTCAAGAGACCCAGTACTTC; CDR3 protein: CASSVGAGALQETQYF; D gene: NA; J gene: TRBJ2-5; clone size: many; V gene: TRBV9
CDR3 DNA: TGCAGTGCTAGATACTCAGCGGGGGTCTGGTTC; CDR3 protein: CSARYSAGVWF; D gene: TRBD2; J gene: TRBJ2-7; clone size: few; V gene: TRBV20-1
CDR3 DNA: TGCGCCAGCAGCCGAGAGGGGCGGACACGGGTCTCCTACGAGCAGTACTTC; CDR3 protein: CASSREGRTRVSYEQYF; D gene: NA; J gene: TRBJ2-7; clone size: many; V gene: TRBV4-1
CDR3 DNA: TGCGCCAGCAGCTTGGCCACAGGGGTCCGGGGGAGAGGCGGGGAGCTGTTTTTT; CDR3 protein: CASSLATGVRGRGGELFF; D gene: NA; J gene: TRBJ2-2; clone size: many; V gene: TRBV5-1
CDR3 DNA: TGTGCCACCAGTGGCTCAGCAGGGGAATCTAGCGCTCGTGAGCAGTTCTTC; CDR3 protein: CATSGSAGESSAREQFF; D gene: NA; J gene: TRBJ2-1; clone size: many; V gene: TRBV24-1
CDR3 DNA: TGTGCCAGCAGCCCCTCTTACTCTGGAAACACCATATATTTT; CDR3 protein: CASSPSYSGNTIYF; D gene: NA; J gene: TRBJ1-3; clone size: many; V gene: TRBV2
CDR3 DNA: TGCGCCAGCAGCCACAATAGACAGGGGGGGAACTATGGCTACACCTTC; CDR3 protein: CASSHNRQGGNYGYTF; D gene: TRBD1; J gene: TRBJ1-2; clone size: many; V gene: TRBV4-1
CDR3 DNA: TGTGCCGTTACTCGCCTCTCCTATAATGAGCAGTTCTTC; CDR3 protein: CAVTRLSYNEQFF; D gene: NA; J gene: TRBJ2-1; clone size: NA; V gene: TRBV6-1
CDR3 DNA: TGTGCCAGCAGTTACTTCAGGGATACCACAGATACGCAGTATTTT; CDR3 protein: CASSYFRDTTDTQYF; D gene: NA; J gene: TRBJ2-3; clone size: many; V gene: TRBV6-6
CDR3 DNA: TGTGCCAGTAACATAGTAGAGGGCCGGGAGACCCAGTACTTC; CDR3 protein: CASNIVEGRETQYF; D gene: NA; J gene: TRBJ2-5; clone size: NA; V gene: TRBV19
CDR3 DNA: TGTGCCAGCAGTCACTCGATTAGCGGGAGACTCAATGAGCAGTTCTTC; CDR3 protein: CASSHSISGRLNEQFF; D gene: TRBD2; J gene: TRBJ2-1; clone size: many; V gene: TRBV6-6
CDR3 DNA: TGTGCCTGGAGCGATAGTGGGGCCGAGCAGTACTTC; CDR3 protein: CAWSDSGAEQYF; D gene: NA; J gene: TRBJ2-7; clone size: many; V gene: TRBV30
CDR3 DNA: TGTGCCAGCGCCGGGGACTACAATGAGCAGTTCTTC; CDR3 protein: CASAGDYNEQFF; D gene: NA; J gene: TRBJ2-1; clone size: NA; V gene: TRBV28
CDR3 DNA: TGCGCCAGCAGCTTGTCACAGGGGACCAATGGCTACACCTTC; CDR3 protein: CASSLSQGTNGYTF; D gene: TRBD1; J gene: TRBJ1-2; clone size: many; V gene: TRBV5-1
CDR3 DNA: TGTGCCAGCAGTCACGAGGGACTAGCCGGTGTCTACAATGAGCAGTTCTTC; CDR3 protein: CASSHEGLAGVYNEQFF; D gene: TRBD2; J gene: TRBJ2-1; clone size: few; V gene: TRBV6-5
CDR3 DNA: TGTGCCAGCAGCAGGGGTCCCCTTCCCGGGGAGCTGTTTTTT; CDR3 protein: CASSRGPLPGELFF; D gene: NA; J gene: TRBJ2-2; clone size: many; V gene: TRBV7-9
CDR3 DNA: TGTGCCAGTAGACCTGAGAGCTATGGCTACACCTTC; CDR3 protein: CASRPESYGYTF; D gene: NA; J gene: TRBJ1-2; clone size: many; V gene: TRBV19
CDR3 DNA: TGCGCCAGCGCGGGAGGGGATCAAGAGACCCAGTACTTC; CDR3 protein: CASAGGDQETQYF; D gene: TRBD2; J gene: TRBJ2-5; clone size: many; V gene: TRBV5-1
CDR3 DNA: TGTGCCAGCAGCTTAGAGCAGGGAACGGTCTTGGGCTACCCCTTC; CDR3 protein: CASSLEQGTVLGYPF; D gene: NA; J gene: TRBJ1-2; clone size: many; V gene: TRBV7-9
CDR3 DNA: TGTGCCAGCAGCCAAGATCGAAAGGGATTCTACAATGAGCAGTTCTTC; CDR3 protein: CASSQDRKGFYNEQFF; D gene: NA; J gene: TRBJ2-1; clone size: many; V gene: TRBV14
CDR3 DNA: TGTGCCAGCGGGGACAGAGCTAGCACAGATACGCAGTATTTT; CDR3 protein: CASGDRASTDTQYF; D gene: TRBD1; J gene: TRBJ2-3; clone size: NA; V gene: TRBV7-9
CDR3 DNA: TGTGCCAGCAGCTTATTCGGGACAGGGGGTGGCTACACCTTC; CDR3 protein: CASSLFGTGGGYTF; D gene: TRBD1; J gene: TRBJ1-2; clone size: NA; V gene: TRBV7-2
CDR3 DNA: TGTGCCAGCAGTTCCCGTAACCGACAGGGGGGCTACGAGCAGTACTTC; CDR3 protein: CASSSRNRQGGYEQYF; D gene: TRBD1; J gene: TRBJ2-7; clone size: NA; V gene: TRBV11-2
CDR3 DNA: TGTGCGAGCAGCGAATGGGGGCCAGACCAAGAGACCCAGTACTTC; CDR3 protein: CASSEWGPDQETQYF; D gene: NA; J gene: TRBJ2-5; clone size: NA; V gene: TRBV5-6
CDR3 DNA: TGTGCCAGCAGCTTAGATGGGAGTTACAATGAGCAGTTCTTC; CDR3 protein: CASSLDGSYNEQFF; D gene: NA; J gene: TRBJ2-1; clone size: many; V gene: TRBV11-3
CDR3 DNA: TGTGCCAGCAGCCAAGACGCCAGCTCCTACAATGAGCAGTTCTTC; CDR3 protein: CASSQDASSYNEQFF; D gene: NA; J gene: TRBJ2-1; clone size: NA; V gene: TRBV6-2/TRBV6-3
CDR3 DNA: TGCAGTGCTAGAGTTCCAGGAATTCCTAACTATGGCTACACCTTC; CDR3 protein: CSARVPGIPNYGYTF; D gene: NA; J gene: TRBJ1-2; clone size: many; V gene: TRBV20-1
CDR3 DNA: TGTGCCAGCAGCGAGACAGGGGTTATGAACACTGAAGCTTTCTTT; CDR3 protein: CASSETGVMNTEAFF; D gene: TRBD1; J gene: TRBJ1-1; clone size: few; V gene: TRBV7-3